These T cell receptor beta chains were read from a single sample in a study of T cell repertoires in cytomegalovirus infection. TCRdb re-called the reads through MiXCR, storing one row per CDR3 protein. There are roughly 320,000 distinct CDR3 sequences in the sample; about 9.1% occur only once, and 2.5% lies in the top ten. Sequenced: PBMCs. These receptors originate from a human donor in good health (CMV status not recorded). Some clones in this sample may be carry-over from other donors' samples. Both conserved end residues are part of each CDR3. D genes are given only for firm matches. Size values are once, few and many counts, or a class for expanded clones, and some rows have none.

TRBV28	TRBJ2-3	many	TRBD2	CASSWRGVTDTQYF	TGTGCCAGCAGTTGGCGGGGGGTCACAGATACGCAGTATTTT
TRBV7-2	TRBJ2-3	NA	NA	CASSSVPGLLTDTQYF	TGTGCCAGCAGCTCAGTACCAGGCCTCCTCACGGATACGCAGTATTTT
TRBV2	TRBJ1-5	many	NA	CASRGQGGNQPQHF	TGTGCCAGCAGGGGTCAGGGTGGAAATCAGCCCCAGCATTTT
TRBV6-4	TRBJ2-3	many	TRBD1	CASRGQGQMGDTQYF	TGTGCCAGCAGAGGACAGGGTCAGATGGGAGATACGCAGTATTTT
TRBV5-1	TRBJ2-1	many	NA	CASSLTDSPSSYNEQFF	TGCGCCAGCAGCTTGACAGATTCCCCTTCCTCCTACAATGAGCAGTTCTTC
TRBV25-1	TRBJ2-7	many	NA	CASTRGGTSYEQYF	TGTGCCAGCACTAGGGGGGGGACGTCCTACGAGCAGTACTTC
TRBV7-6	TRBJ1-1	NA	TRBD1	CASSSPGQKNTEAFF	TGTGCCAGCAGCTCACCGGGACAGAAGAACACTGAAGCTTTCTTT
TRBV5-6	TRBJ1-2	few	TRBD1	CASSFAPQGNYGYTF	TGTGCCAGCAGCTTTGCCCCACAGGGGAACTATGGCTACACCTTC
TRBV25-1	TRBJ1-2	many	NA	CASSELPNYGYTF	TGTGCCAGCAGTGAATTACCAAACTATGGCTACACCTTC
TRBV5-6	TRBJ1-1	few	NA	CASSLGLSTGGAKAFF	TGTGCCAGCAGCTTGGGCCTTTCTACCGGGGGAGCGAAGGCTTTCTTT
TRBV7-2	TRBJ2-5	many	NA	CASSRRGNTKETQYF	TGTGCCAGCAGTCGGAGAGGAAATACTAAAGAGACCCAGTACTTC
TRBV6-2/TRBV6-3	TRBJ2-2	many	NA	CASNPLAGTGELFF	TGTGCCAGCAACCCCCTTGCGGGCACCGGGGAGCTGTTTTTT
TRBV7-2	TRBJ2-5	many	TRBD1	CASSRQGSKETQYF	TGTGCCAGCAGCCGACAGGGGAGTAAAGAGACCCAGTACTTC
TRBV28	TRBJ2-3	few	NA	CASGPDSYTDTQYF	TGTGCCAGCGGCCCTGACAGCTACACAGATACGCAGTATTTT
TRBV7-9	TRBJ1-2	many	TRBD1	CASSFGTVSNYGYTF	TGTGCCAGCAGCTTCGGGACAGTGTCTAACTATGGCTACACCTTC
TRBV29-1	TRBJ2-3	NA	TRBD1	CSVEGGTGGSADTQYF	TGCAGCGTTGAAGGAGGAACAGGGGGATCCGCAGATACGCAGTATTTT
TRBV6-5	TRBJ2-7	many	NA	CASSYTGIQQYF	TGTGCCAGCAGCTATACAGGGATCCAGCAGTACTTC